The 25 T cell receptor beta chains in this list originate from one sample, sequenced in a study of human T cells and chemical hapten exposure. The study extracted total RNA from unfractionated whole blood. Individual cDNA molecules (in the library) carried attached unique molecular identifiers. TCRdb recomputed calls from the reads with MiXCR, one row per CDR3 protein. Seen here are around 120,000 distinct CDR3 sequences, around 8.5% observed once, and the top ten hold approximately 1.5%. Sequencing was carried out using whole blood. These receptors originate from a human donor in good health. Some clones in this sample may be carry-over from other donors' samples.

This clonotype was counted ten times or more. The CDR3 coding sequence is TGCAGTGCTAGTTGGGGACTAGCGGGACAGAGGGCCAAAAACATTCAGTACTTC. Residues: CSASWGLAGQRAKNIQYF. The V and J genes are TRBV20-1 and TRBJ2-4; 13 bases fit TRBD2. Per the germline V gene, CDR1 is DFQATT and CDR2 is SNEGSKA (reference sequence). The CDR3 is 18 amino acids. Germline trimming cut 3 bases from V and 1 base from J; bases unmatched to any gene: 9.

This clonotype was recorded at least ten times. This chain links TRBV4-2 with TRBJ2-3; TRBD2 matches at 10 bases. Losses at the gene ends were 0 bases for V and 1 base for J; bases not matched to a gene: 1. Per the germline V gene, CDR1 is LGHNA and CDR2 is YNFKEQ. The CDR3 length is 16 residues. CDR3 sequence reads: CASSQDLAGGTDTQYF. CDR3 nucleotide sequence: TGTGCCAGCAGCCAAGATCTAGCGGGAGGCACAGATACGCAGTATTTT.

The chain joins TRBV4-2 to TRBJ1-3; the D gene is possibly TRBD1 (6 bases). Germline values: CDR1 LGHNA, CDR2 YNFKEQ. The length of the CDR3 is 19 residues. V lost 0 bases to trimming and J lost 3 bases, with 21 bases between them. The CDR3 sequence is CASSQDLGARRVDGNTIYF. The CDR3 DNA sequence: TGTGCCAGCAGCCAAGATTTGGGGGCACGCAGGGTGGATGGAAACACCATATATTTT.

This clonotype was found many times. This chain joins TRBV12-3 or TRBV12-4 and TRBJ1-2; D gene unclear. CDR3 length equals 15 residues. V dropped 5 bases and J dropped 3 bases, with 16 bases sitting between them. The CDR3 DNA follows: TGTGCCAGCAGTCCCGGACCCGGAGGGTACTATGGCTACACCTTC. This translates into CASSPGPGGYYGYTF.

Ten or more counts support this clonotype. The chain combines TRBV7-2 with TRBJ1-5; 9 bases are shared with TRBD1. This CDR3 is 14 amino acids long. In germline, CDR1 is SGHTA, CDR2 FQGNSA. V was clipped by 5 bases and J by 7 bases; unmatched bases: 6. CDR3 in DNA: TGTGCCAGCAGCGCCACAGGGGGCGAGCAGCCCCAGCATTTT. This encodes CASSATGGEQPQHF.

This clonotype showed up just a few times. The CDR3 here is CSASGAGDTEAFF. The CDR3 nucleotides are TGCAGTGCTAGTGGGGCGGGGGACACTGAAGCTTTCTTT. The chain is built from TRBV20-1 and TRBJ1-1; D might be TRBD1 (5 bases). The CDR3 is 13 residues long. CDR1 and CDR2 from the germline V gene are DFQATT and SNEGSKA (reference sequence). V was shortened by 3 bases and J by 3 bases, with 11 bases between the two germline ends.

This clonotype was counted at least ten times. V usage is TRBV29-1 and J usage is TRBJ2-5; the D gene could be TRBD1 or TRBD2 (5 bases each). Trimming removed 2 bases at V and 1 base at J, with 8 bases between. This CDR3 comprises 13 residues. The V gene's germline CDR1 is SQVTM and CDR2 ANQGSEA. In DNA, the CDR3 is TGCAGCGTTGAACGGGACGCCCAAGAGACCCAGTACTTC. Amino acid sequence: CSVERDAQETQYF.

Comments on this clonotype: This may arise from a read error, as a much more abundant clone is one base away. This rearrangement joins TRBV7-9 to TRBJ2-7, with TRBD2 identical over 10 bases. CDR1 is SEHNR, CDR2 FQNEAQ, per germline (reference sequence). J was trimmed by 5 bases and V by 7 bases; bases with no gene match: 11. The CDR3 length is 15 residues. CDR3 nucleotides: TGTGCCAGCATCTCACAACTAGCGGGAAACCACGAGCAGTACTTC. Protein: CASISQLAGNHEQYF.

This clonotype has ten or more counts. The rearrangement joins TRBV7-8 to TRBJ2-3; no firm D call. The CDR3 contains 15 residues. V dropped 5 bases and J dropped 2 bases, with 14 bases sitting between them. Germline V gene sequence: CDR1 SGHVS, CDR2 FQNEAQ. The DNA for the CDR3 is TGTGCCAGCAGCCTCCGAGCGAAATCCACAGATACGCAGTATTTT. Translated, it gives CASSLRAKSTDTQYF.

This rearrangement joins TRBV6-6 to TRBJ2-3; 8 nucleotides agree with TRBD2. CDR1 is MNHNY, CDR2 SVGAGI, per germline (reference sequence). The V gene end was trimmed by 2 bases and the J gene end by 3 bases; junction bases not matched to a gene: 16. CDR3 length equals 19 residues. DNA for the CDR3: TGTGCCAGCAGTTACGAACCAGCGGGAGTTGTAGGTGGAACAGATACGCAGTATTTT. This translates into CASSYEPAGVVGGTDTQYF.

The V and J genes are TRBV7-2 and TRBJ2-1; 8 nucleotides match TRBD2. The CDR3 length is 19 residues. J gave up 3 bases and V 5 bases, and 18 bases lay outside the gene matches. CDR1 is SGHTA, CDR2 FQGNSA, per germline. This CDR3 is CASSTPRGPGLGGYNEQFF. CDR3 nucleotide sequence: TGTGCCAGCAGCACTCCCCGGGGCCCGGGACTAGGGGGCTACAATGAGCAGTTCTTC.

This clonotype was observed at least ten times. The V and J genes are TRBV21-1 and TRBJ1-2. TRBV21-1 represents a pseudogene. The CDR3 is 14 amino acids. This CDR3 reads CASSNGVGSNGYTF. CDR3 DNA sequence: TGTGCCAGCAGCAACGGGGTTGGGAGTAATGGCTACACCTTC.

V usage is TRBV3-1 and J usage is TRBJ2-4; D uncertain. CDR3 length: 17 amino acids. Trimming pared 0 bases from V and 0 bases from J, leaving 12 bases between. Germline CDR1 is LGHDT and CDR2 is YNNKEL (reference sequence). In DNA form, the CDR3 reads TGTGCCAGCAGCCAAGATTTGTCAGAAAGAGCCAAAAACATTCAGTACTTC. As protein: CASSQDLSERAKNIQYF.

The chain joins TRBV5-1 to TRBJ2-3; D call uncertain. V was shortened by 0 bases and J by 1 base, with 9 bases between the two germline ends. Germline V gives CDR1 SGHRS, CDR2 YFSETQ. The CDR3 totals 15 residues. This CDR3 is CASSLERIRTDTQYF. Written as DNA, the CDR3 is TGCGCCAGCAGCTTGGAGAGGATTCGCACAGATACGCAGTATTTT.

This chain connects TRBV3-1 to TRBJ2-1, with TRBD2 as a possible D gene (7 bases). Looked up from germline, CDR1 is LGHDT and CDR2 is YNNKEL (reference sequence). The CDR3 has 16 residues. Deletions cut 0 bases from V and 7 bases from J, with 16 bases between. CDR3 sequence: CASSQEGRGAHNEQFF. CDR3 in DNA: TGTGCCAGCAGCCAAGAAGGGAGGGGGGCCCATAATGAGCAGTTCTTC.

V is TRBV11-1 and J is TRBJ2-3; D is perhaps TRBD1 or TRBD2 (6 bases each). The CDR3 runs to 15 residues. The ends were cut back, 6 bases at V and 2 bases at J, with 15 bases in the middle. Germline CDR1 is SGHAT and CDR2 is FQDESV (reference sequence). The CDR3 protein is CASRGRGPNTDTQYF. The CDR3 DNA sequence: TGTGCCAGCAGGGGTCGGGGGCCGAACACAGATACGCAGTATTTT.

CDR3 DNA sequence: TGCAGCGTTGACGGAGGGCCAGATACGCAGTATTTT. Translation: CSVDGGPDTQYF. The genes are TRBV29-1 and TRBJ2-3; perhaps TRBD2 as D (6 bases). The germline gives CDR1 SQVTM, CDR2 ANQGSEA. CDR3 length: 12 residues. The germline V and J ends were trimmed by 3 bases and 4 bases, with 8 bases remaining between them.

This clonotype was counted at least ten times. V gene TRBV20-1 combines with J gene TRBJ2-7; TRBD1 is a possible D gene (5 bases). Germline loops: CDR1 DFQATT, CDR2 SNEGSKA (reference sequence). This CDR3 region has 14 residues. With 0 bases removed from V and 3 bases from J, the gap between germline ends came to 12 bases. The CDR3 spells CSARETREVYEQYF. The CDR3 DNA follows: TGCAGTGCTAGAGAAACCAGGGAAGTCTACGAGCAGTACTTC.

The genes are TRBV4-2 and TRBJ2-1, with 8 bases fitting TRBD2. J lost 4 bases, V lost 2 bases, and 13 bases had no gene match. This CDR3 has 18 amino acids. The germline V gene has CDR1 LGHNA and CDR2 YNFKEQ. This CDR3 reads CASSQFFKDGGAYNEQFF. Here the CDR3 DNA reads TGTGCCAGCAGCCAATTTTTCAAGGACGGGGGGGCTTACAATGAGCAGTTCTTC.

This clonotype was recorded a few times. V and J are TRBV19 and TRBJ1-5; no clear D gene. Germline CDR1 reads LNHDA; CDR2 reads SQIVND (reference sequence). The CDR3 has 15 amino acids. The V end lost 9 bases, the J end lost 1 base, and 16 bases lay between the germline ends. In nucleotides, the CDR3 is TGTGCCAGCAAGATGGACCCGGACAGCAATCAGCCCCAGCATTTT. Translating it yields CASKMDPDSNQPQHF.

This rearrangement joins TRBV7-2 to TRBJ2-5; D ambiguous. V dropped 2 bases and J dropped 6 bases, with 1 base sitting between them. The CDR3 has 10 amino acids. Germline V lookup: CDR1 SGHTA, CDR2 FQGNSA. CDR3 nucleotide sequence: TGTGCCAGCAGCTTACAGACCCAGTACTTC. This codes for CASSLQTQYF.

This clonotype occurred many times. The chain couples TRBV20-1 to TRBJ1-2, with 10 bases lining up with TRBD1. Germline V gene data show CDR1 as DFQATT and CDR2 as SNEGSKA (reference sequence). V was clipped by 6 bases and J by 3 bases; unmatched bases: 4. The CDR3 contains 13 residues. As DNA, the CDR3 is TGCAGTGCGCGGACAGGGGGGGACTATGGCTACACCTTC. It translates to CSARTGGDYGYTF.

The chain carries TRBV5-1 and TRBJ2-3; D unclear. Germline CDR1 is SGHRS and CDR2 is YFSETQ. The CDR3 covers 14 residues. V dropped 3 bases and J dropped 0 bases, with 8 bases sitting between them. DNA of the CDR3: TGCGCCAGCAGCTCGTATGACAGCACAGATACGCAGTATTTT. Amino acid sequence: CASSSYDSTDTQYF.

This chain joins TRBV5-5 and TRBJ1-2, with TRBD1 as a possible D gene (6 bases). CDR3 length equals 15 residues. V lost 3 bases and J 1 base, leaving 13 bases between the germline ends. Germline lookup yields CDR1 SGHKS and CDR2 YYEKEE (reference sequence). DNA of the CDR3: TGTGCCAGCAGCTCCCGGACAGCTATTAACTATGGCTACACCTTC. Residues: CASSSRTAINYGYTF.

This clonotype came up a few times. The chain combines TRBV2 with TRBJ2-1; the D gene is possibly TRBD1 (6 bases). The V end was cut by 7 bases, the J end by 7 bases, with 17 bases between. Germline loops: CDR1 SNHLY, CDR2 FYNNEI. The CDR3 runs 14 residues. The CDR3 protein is CASTGSQGENEQFF. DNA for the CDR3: TGTGCCAGCACGGGGTCACAGGGCGAGAATGAGCAGTTCTTC.